The 2 T cell receptor beta chains listed next were all sequenced from one sample in a study of blood T cell repertoires in COVID-19. Assay used: immunoSEQ multiplex PCR; TCRdb lists only in-frame clones, some missing. The sample has under 400,000 clones, around 85% seen once; the top ten hold about 4.2%. Sequencing used PBMCs or T cells enriched from blood (not recorded which). The source of these receptors is a woman in her thirties or forties with acute COVID-19.

This chain connects TRBV19 to TRBJ1-5; D call uncertain. Trimming took 3 bases from V and 5 from J, leaving 8 bases between them. The CDR3 consists of 13 residues. CDR1 LNHDA and CDR2 SQIVND come from the germline V gene (reference sequence). DNA of the CDR3: TGTGCCAGTAGTATCGAGGATGATCAGCCCCAGCATTTT. Translation gives CASSIEDDQPQHF.

This chain uses TRBV7-3 with TRBJ1-1, with D unresolved. Germline V gives CDR1 SGHTA, CDR2 FQGTGA. This CDR3 is 13 amino acids long. The V end was cut by 5 bases, the J end by 2 bases, with 9 bases between. For the CDR3, the DNA is TGTGCCAGCAGCCAAACGGTAAACACTGAAGCTTTCTTT. Translating it yields CASSQTVNTEAFF. The whole variable domain, remainder taken from reference TRBV7-3 and TRBJ1-1, is GAGVSQTPSNKVTEKGKYVELRCDPISGHTALYWYRQSLGQGPEFLIYFQGTGAADDSGLPNDRFFAVRPEGSVSTLKIQRTERGDSAVYLCASSQTVNTEAFFGQGTRLTVV.